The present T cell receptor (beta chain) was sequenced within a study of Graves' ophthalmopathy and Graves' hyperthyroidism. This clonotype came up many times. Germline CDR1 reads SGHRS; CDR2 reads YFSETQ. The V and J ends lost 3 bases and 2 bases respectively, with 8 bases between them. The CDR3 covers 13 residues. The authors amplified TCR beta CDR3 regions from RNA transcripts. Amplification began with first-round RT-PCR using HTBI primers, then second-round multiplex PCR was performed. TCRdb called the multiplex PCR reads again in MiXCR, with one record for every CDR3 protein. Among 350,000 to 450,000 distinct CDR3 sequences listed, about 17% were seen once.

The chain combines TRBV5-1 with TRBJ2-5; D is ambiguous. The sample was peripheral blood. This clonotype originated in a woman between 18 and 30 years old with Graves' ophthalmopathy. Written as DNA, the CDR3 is TGCGCCAGCAGCTCGGACCTGCAAGAGACCCAGTACTTC. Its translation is CASSSDLQETQYF.